A selection of T cell receptor beta chains follows, all from one sample in a study of OX40 agonist ivuxolimab in advanced cancers. Produced via immunoSEQ multiplex PCR; TCRdb's table is partial and in-frame only. The sample lists under 95,000 clones, over 90% occurring once. The specimen comprised CD4+ or CD8+ T cells sorted from blood, sampled in a trial of the OX40 agonist ivuxolimab. The receptors were sampled from an adult with an advanced solid tumor such as melanoma, head and neck, liver or kidney cancer. The CDR3 runs from the conserved cysteine through the conserved F or W. The D gene is left open where the match is weak. Rows give clone size only sometimes, using once, few, many, or a class for an expanded clone.

size	length	V	J	D	DNA	CDR3
NA	16	TRBV5-1	TRBJ2-6	NA	TGCGCCAGCAGCTCGACAGGTTTCTCTGGGGCCAACGTCCTGACTTTC	CASSSTGFSGANVLTF
NA	13	TRBV5-6	TRBJ2-3	NA	TGTGCCAGCAGCTTGGGTAGCACAGATACGCAGTATTTT	CASSLGSTDTQYF
once	16	TRBV7-2	TRBJ2-1	TRBD2	TGTGCCAGCAGCTTAGGGATGGCGGGGGGGCAAGAGGAGCAGTTCTTC	CASSLGMAGGQEEQFF
NA	15	TRBV13	TRBJ2-7	TRBD2	TGTGCCAGCAGCTTAGCGGGAGGGAGGACCTACGAGCAGTACTTC	CASSLAGGRTYEQYF
NA	15	TRBV30	TRBJ2-1	TRBD2	TGTGCCTGGAGTGCTCCTAGCGGGAACTACAATGAGCAGTTCTTC	CAWSAPSGNYNEQFF
NA	15	TRBV14	TRBJ2-2	TRBD2	TGTGCCAGCAGCCCCCTGGGCGGGGGGGGCGGGGAGCTGTTTTTT	CASSPLGGGGGELFF
NA	16	TRBV2	TRBJ1-5	NA	TGTGCCAGCAGTGTCCCACAGGGAGGAGGCAATCAGCCCCAGCATTTT	CASSVPQGGGNQPQHF
once	16	TRBV7-2	TRBJ2-1	NA	TGTGCCAGCAGCTCCCGGGACGGGAGAGCGACCAATGAGCAGTTCTTC	CASSSRDGRATNEQFF
once	16	TRBV5-6	TRBJ2-5	TRBD2	TGTGCCAGCAGCCCGGGACTAGCGGGAGTTCAGGAGACCCAGTACTTC	CASSPGLAGVQETQYF
NA	13	TRBV7-9	TRBJ2-7	TRBD2	TGTGCCAGCAGCGGACTAGCGGGATACGAGCAGTACTTC	CASSGLAGYEQYF
NA	13	TRBV7-6	TRBJ2-7	NA	TGTGCCAGCAGCTTACATCGTTCCTACGAGCAGTACTTC	CASSLHRSYEQYF
NA	15	TRBV19	TRBJ1-2	NA	TGTGCCAGTAGTATCTCGACCGCCTCCTTCTATGGCTACACCTTC	CASSISTASFYGYTF
NA	13	TRBV10-3	TRBJ1-6	NA	TGTGCCATCACAGGGACCTATAATTCACCCCTCCACTTT	CAITGTYNSPLHF
NA	12	TRBV30	TRBJ2-5	NA	TGTGCCTGGAGTTCAAACCAAGAGACCCAGTACTTC	CAWSSNQETQYF
NA	13	TRBV27	TRBJ1-1	NA	TGTGCCAGCAGTTTGCAAGGGCCGCCTGAAGCTTTCTTT	CASSLQGPPEAFF
NA	13	TRBV4-1	TRBJ2-1	TRBD2	TGCGCCAGCAGCCGACAGACTAGCGGGGAGCAGTTCTTC	CASSRQTSGEQFF
NA	12	TRBV11-2	TRBJ2-7	NA	TGTGCCAGCAGCTTCAGATCCTACGAGCAGTACTTC	CASSFRSYEQYF
NA	16	TRBV6-5	TRBJ1-1	TRBD1	TGTGCCAGCAGTTACGGAGAGGGGGCTGAGAACACTGAAGCTTTCTTT	CASSYGEGAENTEAFF
NA	12	TRBV27	TRBJ2-1	NA	TGTGCCTGCGGGTCGCTTTGGAATGAGCAGTTCTTC	CACGSLWNEQFF
once	12	TRBV5-6	TRBJ1-2	NA	TGTGCCAGCAGCTTGGGGCTCTATGGCTACACCTTC	CASSLGLYGYTF
NA	14	TRBV6-5	TRBJ1-2	TRBD1	TGTGCCAGCAGCACGACCGACAGGGGCTATGGCTACACCTTC	CASSTTDRGYGYTF
NA	13	TRBV29-1	TRBJ1-2	TRBD1	TGCAGCGTTAAGTGGGACAGGGAGGATGGCTACACCTTC	CSVKWDREDGYTF
once	15	TRBV10-3	TRBJ2-1	TRBD1	TGTGCCATCAGTGATTGGAGGACAGGGGGCGATGAGCAGTTCTTC	CAISDWRTGGDEQFF
NA	14	TRBV30	TRBJ2-1	TRBD2	TGTGCCTGGAGTGTAAGCCTAGCGGGGGGGCCGCAGTTCTTC	CAWSVSLAGGPQFF
NA	12	TRBV29-1	TRBJ2-5	NA	TGCAGCGTTGAGGTTTCGGAAGGGACCCAGTACTTC	CSVEVSEGTQYF
NA	13	TRBV28	TRBJ2-7	NA	TGTGCCAGCAGTCCCCGGGATTTTTACGAGCAGTACTTC	CASSPRDFYEQYF
once	16	TRBV9	TRBJ2-5	TRBD2	TGTGCCAGCAGCGTAAGCGGGGGGCCGTACCAAGAGACCCAGTACTTC	CASSVSGGPYQETQYF
NA	16	TRBV9	TRBJ2-2	NA	TGTGCCAGCAGCGACCGGGACCCCCCTAACACCGGGGAGCTGTTTTTT	CASSDRDPPNTGELFF
NA	13	TRBV30	TRBJ1-2	NA	TGTGCCTGGAGTGTATATAGTAGCTATGGCTACACCTTC	CAWSVYSSYGYTF
NA	15	TRBV6-6	TRBJ1-4	TRBD1	TGTGCCAGCAGTTACTCGGACAGGGGGAGTGAAAAACTGTTTTTT	CASSYSDRGSEKLFF
once	13	TRBV28	TRBJ1-2	NA	TGTGCCAGCAGTCCGGCGGAGGACTATGGCTACACCTTC	CASSPAEDYGYTF
NA	14	TRBV7-2	TRBJ2-2	NA	TGTGCCAGCAGCCCCCCCCAAACCACCGGGGAGCTGTTTTTT	CASSPPQTTGELFF
NA	16	TRBV27	TRBJ2-3	NA	TGTGCCAGCAGTTTACTAGGGGGGCACTACACAGATACGCAGTATTTT	CASSLLGGHYTDTQYF
NA	15	TRBV25-1	TRBJ2-3	NA	TGTGCCAGCAGTGAAAAACCCAATCCTGCAGATACGCAGTATTTT	CASSEKPNPADTQYF
NA	15	TRBV9	TRBJ1-2	TRBD1	TGTGCCAGCAGCGTAGGCGCCTACACAGGGGTTGGCTACACCTTC	CASSVGAYTGVGYTF
NA	14	TRBV9	TRBJ2-1	TRBD1	TGTGCCAGCAGCGAGGGACAGGGTTACAATGAGCAGTTCTTC	CASSEGQGYNEQFF
NA	14	TRBV28	TRBJ1-5	NA	TGTGCCAGCAGCTTAGACAGAAACAATCAGCCCCAGCATTTT	CASSLDRNNQPQHF
NA	15	TRBV19	TRBJ1-1	NA	TGTGCCAGTAGTACCCAAACGACTACGAACACTGAAGCTTTCTTT	CASSTQTTTNTEAFF
NA	11	TRBV28	TRBJ1-6	NA	TGTGCCAGCAGCCTCAGGTCACCCCTCCACTTT	CASSLRSPLHF
NA	15	TRBV6-5	TRBJ2-3	TRBD1	TGTGCCAGCAGCTCAGGGGGAGAGGGCACAGATACGCAGTATTTT	CASSSGGEGTDTQYF
NA	11	TRBV13	TRBJ2-1	NA	TGTGCCAGCAGCGGTGGCGAGGTTGAGTTCTTC	CASSGGEVEFF
NA	13	TRBV28	TRBJ2-3	NA	TGTGCCAGCAGTTTATGGCTCACAGATACGCAGTATTTT	CASSLWLTDTQYF
NA	12	TRBV19	TRBJ2-7	NA	TGTGCCAGTAGTACCTTAGGGCGGAAGCAGTACTTC	CASSTLGRKQYF
NA	12	TRBV5-4	TRBJ2-3	NA	TGTGCCAGCAGCCCGGGGAGCCGGGAGCAGTATTTT	CASSPGSREQYF
NA	14	TRBV5-6	TRBJ2-3	TRBD1	TGTGCCAGCAGCTCGGACAGGGTAGAAGATACGCAGTATTTT	CASSSDRVEDTQYF
NA	13	TRBV4-1	TRBJ2-2	NA	TGCGCCAGCAGCCAAGTGGGGGCCGGGGAGCTGTTTTTT	CASSQVGAGELFF
NA	14	TRBV19	TRBJ2-5	TRBD1	TGTGCCAGTAGTATACAGGGGGCCGGGGAGACCCAGTACTTC	CASSIQGAGETQYF
NA	16	TRBV5-6	TRBJ2-7	TRBD1	TGTGCCAGCAGCTCCATCCAACAGGGGAATAGCCACGAGCAGTACTTC	CASSSIQQGNSHEQYF
NA	19	TRBV30	TRBJ2-7	NA	TGTGCCTGGAGTGGGACTGCGCAAAAATTCGCCTCGACGTCCTACGAGCAGTACTTC	CAWSGTAQKFASTSYEQYF
NA	15	TRBV7-2	TRBJ2-1	NA	TGTGCCAGCAGCCCAGAGGGGGGGCTTGGCAATGAGCAGTTCTTC	CASSPEGGLGNEQFF
NA	19	TRBV7-9	TRBJ2-7	TRBD1	TGTGCCAGCAGCTCCCTCCGGGACAGGGGATTGGGCTGGGGTGACGAGCAGTACTTC	CASSSLRDRGLGWGDEQYF
NA	14	TRBV4-3	TRBJ2-7	TRBD2	TGCGCCAGCAGCCAAGGAGCGGGGGATTTATTGAGGTACTTC	CASSQGAGDLLRYF
few	14	TRBV19	TRBJ2-2	NA	TGTGCCAGTAGTATGTTAGGGAACACCGGGGAGCTGTTTTTT	CASSMLGNTGELFF
NA	14	TRBV29-1	TRBJ2-1	TRBD2	TGCAGCGTCGACGGGGGGAGTTCCTACAATGAGCAGTTCTTC	CSVDGGSSYNEQFF
NA	15	TRBV5-1	TRBJ1-1	NA	TGCGCCAGCAGCTTGTGGGACTCCATGAACACTGAAGCTTTCTTT	CASSLWDSMNTEAFF
once	13	TRBV5-8	TRBJ2-2	NA	TGTGCCAGCAGCTTTGAGCGGACCGGGGAGCTGTTTTTT	CASSFERTGELFF
NA	14	TRBV15	TRBJ1-3	NA	TGTGCCACCAGCCACGGGGGGTATGGAAACACCATATATTTT	CATSHGGYGNTIYF